The 31 T cell receptor beta chains listed next were all sequenced from one sample in a study of OX40 agonist ivuxolimab in advanced cancers. Measured with immunoSEQ multiplex PCR; TCRdb has only the in-frame clones, and not every one. The sample holds 35,000 to 50,000 clones; approximately 90% are singletons and the top ten take 9.5% to 15%. Source: CD4+ or CD8+ T cells sorted from blood, taken in a trial of the OX40 agonist ivuxolimab. The receptors stem from an adult with an advanced solid tumor such as melanoma, head and neck, liver or kidney cancer.

This clone was found once. The V and J genes are TRBV21-1 and TRBJ2-3; TRBD1 was called by the table and not checked on the DNA. TRBV21-1 is assigned pseudogene status. The CDR3 spans 17 residues. In nucleotides, the CDR3 is TGTGCCAGCAGTGAAGGGGGCGGGCCTCCGGGGGCAGATACGCAGTATTTT. Translation: CASSEGGGPPGADTQYF.

CDR3 amino acids: CASSPRLAGDAGANVLTF. CDR3 DNA: TGTGCCAGCTCACCCAGACTAGCGGGAGATGCTGGGGCCAACGTCCTGACTTTC. The J gene is TRBJ2-6, the V gene TRBV18; 12 nucleotides agree with TRBD2. The V segment lost 3 bases and the J segment 2 bases; nucleotides outside the gene matches: 5. Germline assignment: CDR1 KGHSH and CDR2 LQKENI. This CDR3 is built from 18 residues.

This clone appeared once. The V call is TRBV7-6, the J call TRBJ2-2, with 7 bases aligning to TRBD2. This CDR3 spans 16 amino acids. J lost 5 bases, V lost 4 bases, and 10 bases had no gene match. CDR1 SGHVS and CDR2 FNYEAQ come from the germline V gene. The CDR3, as DNA: TGTGCCAGCAGCTCGCTGGCGGGGGTGGATACCGGGGAGCTGTTTTTT. It specifies CASSSLAGVDTGELFF.

This chain uses TRBV30 with TRBJ1-5, with no clear D. Germline V lookup: CDR1 GTSNPN, CDR2 SVGIG (reference sequence). The CDR3 loop spans 14 amino acids. Between the trimmed V and J ends, which lost 0 bases and 0 bases, there was a span of 6 bases. CDR3 DNA: TGTGCCTGGAGTGTACGAAATAGCAATCAGCCCCAGCATTTT. This codes for CAWSVRNSNQPQHF.

V usage is TRBV30 and J usage is TRBJ2-1; D call uncertain. V shed 0 bases and J shed 6 bases, with 9 bases lying between them. CDR1 and CDR2 from the germline V gene are GTSNPN and SVGIG (reference sequence). The CDR3 has 13 residues. This CDR3 reads CAWSVGPINEQFF. The CDR3 DNA is TGTGCCTGGAGTGTCGGACCGATCAATGAGCAGTTCTTC. Full variable domain (outside the CDR3, taken from reference TRBV30 and TRBJ2-1): SQTIHQWPATLVQPVGSPLSLECTVEGTSNPNLYWYRQAAGRGLQLLFYSVGIGQISSEVPQNLSASRPQDRQFILSSKKLLLSDSGFYLCAWSVGPINEQFFGPGTRLTVL.

The J gene is TRBJ1-5, the V gene TRBV4-1; 10 nucleotides align to TRBD1. The CDR3 has 16 amino acids. Germline CDR1 MGHRA, CDR2 YSYEKL. With V trimmed by 0 bases and J by 5 bases, 4 bases remained unmatched. The CDR3 spells CASSQEWDRGHQPQHF. The CDR3 DNA reads TGCGCCAGCAGCCAAGAATGGGACAGGGGCCATCAGCCCCAGCATTTT.

The chain combines TRBV6-1 with TRBJ1-5, with unresolved D. The CDR3 is made up of 13 amino acids. V dropped 6 bases and J dropped 7 bases, with 13 bases sitting between them. Per the germline V gene, CDR1 is MNHNS and CDR2 is SASEGT. The chain's CDR3 is CASRRALGQPQHF. In DNA form, the CDR3 reads TGTGCCAGCAGGAGGGCCCTAGGGCAGCCCCAGCATTTT.

V and J are TRBV4-1 and TRBJ2-7; the match to TRBD1 covers 8 bases. Trimming removed 1 base from V and 5 bases from J; junction bases left unmatched: 7. This CDR3 contains 15 residues. CDR1 MGHRA and CDR2 YSYEKL come from the germline V gene. This CDR3 reads CASSQVSGTGNEQYF. The CDR3 coding sequence is TGCGCCAGCAGCCAAGTCTCCGGGACAGGCAACGAGCAGTACTTC.

The rearrangement joins TRBV9 to TRBJ2-7; 7 positions match TRBD1. Germline CDR1 is SGDLS and CDR2 is YYNGEE. Trimming cost V 4 bases and J 6 bases; bases outside gene matches: 7. CDR3 length: 13 residues. CDR3 DNA sequence: TGTGCCAGCAGCCCGTTTCCAGGGGGCGAGCAGTACTTC. It translates to CASSPFPGGEQYF.

This clone was seen a few times. V gene TRBV4-1 combines with J gene TRBJ1-1; D not certain. Trimming removed 0 bases from V and 1 base from J, with 15 bases in between. CDR3 size: 17 residues. Germline V gene data show CDR1 as MGHRA and CDR2 as YSYEKL. The CDR3 region is CASSQDRWWAENTEAFF. CDR3 sequence (DNA): TGCGCCAGCAGCCAAGATCGGTGGTGGGCGGAGAACACTGAAGCTTTCTTT.

This chain joins TRBV11-1 and TRBJ1-2; D might be TRBD1 (5 bases). The ends were cut back, 0 bases at V and 3 bases at J, with 11 bases in the middle. CDR1 SGHAT and CDR2 FQDESV come from the germline V gene (reference sequence). The CDR3 spans 15 residues. The CDR3 coding sequence is TGTGCCAGCAGCTTAGCGGGGGAGAGATACTATGGCTACACCTTC. It is translated as CASSLAGERYYGYTF.

The genes are TRBV10-2 and TRBJ1-5, with D perhaps TRBD1 (5 bases). Deletions cut 8 bases from V and 0 bases from J, with 8 bases between. Germline CDR1 reads WSHSY; CDR2 reads SAAADI. The CDR3 length is 13 residues. The chain's CDR3 is CASQTASNQPQHF. The DNA of the CDR3 is TGCGCCAGCCAGACAGCTAGCAATCAGCCCCAGCATTTT.

The rearrangement links TRBV6-6 to TRBJ2-3; possible D gene TRBD2, 6 bases. The V and J ends lost 10 bases and 4 bases respectively, with 12 bases between them. This CDR3 comprises 12 residues. Germline assignment: CDR1 MNHNY and CDR2 SVGAGI (reference sequence). CDR3 in DNA: TGTGCCACCGTGACGGGGGCAGATACGCAGTATTTT. The encoded protein is CATVTGADTQYF.

This chain links TRBV4-2 with TRBJ2-2; TRBD2 is a possible D gene (5 bases). This CDR3 is built from 11 residues. V lost 4 bases to trimming and J lost 9 bases, with 6 bases between them. CDR1 LGHNA and CDR2 YNFKEQ come from the germline V gene. CDR3: CASSRGRELFF. The CDR3 DNA follows: TGTGCCAGCAGCCGCGGGCGGGAGCTGTTTTTT.

V gene TRBV7-9 combines with J gene TRBJ2-3; TRBD1 agrees at 10 bases. The CDR3 consists of 16 residues. After removal of 5 bases from V and 3 bases from J, the junction contained 8 bases not matched to a gene. Germline V CDR1 and CDR2: SEHNR, FQNEAQ (reference sequence). CDR3 amino acids: CASSPLPGQGTDTQYF. The CDR3 DNA is TGTGCCAGCAGCCCCCTCCCGGGACAGGGGACAGATACGCAGTATTTT.

In DNA, the CDR3 is TGTGCCAGCCGAGGCCTAAATGAAAAACTGTTTTTT. This codes for CASRGLNEKLFF. V is TRBV6-5 and J is TRBJ1-4; D not resolved. CDR1 and CDR2 from the germline V gene are MNHEY and SVGAGI. V was cut by 8 bases and J by 5 bases, with 9 bases left in between. This CDR3 spans 12 amino acids.

This clone was seen once. The V call is TRBV7-9, the J call TRBJ1-2; unclear D gene. Germline V gene lookup returns CDR1 SEHNR and CDR2 FQNEAQ (reference sequence). Trimming took 4 bases from V and 5 from J, leaving 23 bases between them. CDR3 length: 17 residues. DNA for the CDR3: TGTGCCAGCAGCTCCCAGCGTGGGGTTGGTGCGGGGTATGGCTACACCTTC. Amino acids: CASSSQRGVGAGYGYTF.

The chain is built from TRBV7-8 and TRBJ2-6, with TRBD2 matching over 7 bases. J was trimmed by 1 base and V by 1 base; bases with no gene match: 4. Germline CDR1 reads SGHVS; CDR2 reads FQNEAQ. This CDR3 is 17 amino acids long. CDR3 nucleotides: TGTGCCAGCAGCTTAGAGCGGGGCCTTTCTGGGGCCAACGTCCTGACTTTC. It codes for CASSLERGLSGANVLTF. Supplemented by reference TRBV7-8 and TRBJ2-6, the full variable domain reads GAGVSQSPRYKVAKRGQDVALRCDPISGHVSLFWYQQALGQGPEFLTYFQNEAQLDKSGLPSDRFFAERPEGSVSTLKIQRTQQEDSAVYLCASSLERGLSGANVLTFGAGSRLTVL.

This clone occurred a few times. The chain carries TRBV25-1 and TRBJ2-1; tentative D call: TRBD2 (5 bases). The CDR3 is made up of 12 amino acids. Trimming removed 2 bases at V and 7 bases at J, with 6 bases between. The germline CDR1 and CDR2 sequences are MGHDK and SYGVNS. CDR3 bases: TGTGCCAGCAGTGAAACTAGAAATGAGCAGTTCTTC. Translation: CASSETRNEQFF.

DNA for the CDR3: TGTGCCAGCAGCCCCGGATGGGGAAACACCATATATTTT. Translating gives CASSPGWGNTIYF. The chain uses TRBV5-8 and TRBJ1-3; D is undetermined. The CDR3 covers 13 residues. V was shortened by 4 bases and J by 4 bases, with 9 bases between the two germline ends. CDR1 and CDR2 from the germline V gene are SGHTS and YDEGEE.

The chain joins TRBV6-5 to TRBJ2-7, with 7 bases matching TRBD1. Unmatched junction bases numbered 4, after V lost 2 bases and J lost 3 bases. Germline loops: CDR1 MNHEY, CDR2 SVGAGI. This CDR3 comprises 14 residues. The CDR3, as DNA: TGTGCCAGCAGTTACACGGGACAGATCTACGAGCAGTACTTC. Translation: CASSYTGQIYEQYF.

The V gene is TRBV7-6, the J gene TRBJ2-3, with 10 bases matching TRBD2. This CDR3 comprises 16 residues. Germline loops: CDR1 SGHVS, CDR2 FNYEAQ. V shed 5 bases, J shed 3 bases, and the junction held 8 bases outside the gene matches. The CDR3 DNA follows: TGTGCCAGCAGCCGACGAGCGGGGGGGCCAACAGATACGCAGTATTTT. It encodes CASSRRAGGPTDTQYF. Supplemented by reference TRBV7-6 and TRBJ2-3, the full variable domain reads GAGVSQSPRYKVTKRGQDVALRCDPISGHVSLYWYRQALGQGPEFLTYFNYEAQQDKSGLPNDRFSAERPEGSISTLTIQRTEQRDSAMYRCASSRRAGGPTDTQYFGPGTRLTVL.

This chain links TRBV7-2 with TRBJ1-5; D unresolved. The germline gives CDR1 SGHTA, CDR2 FQGNSA. This CDR3 region has 12 residues. V lost 3 bases, J lost 6 bases, and 6 bases lay in between. This CDR3 is CASSFIGQPQHF. The CDR3 DNA follows: TGTGCCAGCAGCTTTATAGGTCAGCCCCAGCATTTT.

V is TRBV2 and J is TRBJ2-1; 9 bases align to TRBD2. J gave up 1 base and V 6 bases, and 7 bases lay outside the gene matches. There are 16 residues in the CDR3. The germline CDR1 and CDR2 sequences are SNHLY and FYNNEI. The CDR3: CASRDLAGLSYNEQFF. DNA for the CDR3: TGTGCCAGCAGAGATCTAGCGGGGTTATCCTACAATGAGCAGTTCTTC.

The V and J genes are TRBV10-3 and TRBJ1-1; a weak D match, TRBD1 (6 bases). Looked up from germline, CDR1 is ENHRY and CDR2 is SYGVKD. This CDR3 comprises 13 residues. V was pared by 11 bases and J by 5 bases, with 18 bases between. CDR3: CAAEDGGATEAFF. The CDR3 region has the DNA TGTGCCGCCGAAGACGGGGGCGCGACTGAAGCTTTCTTT.

The chain combines TRBV19 with TRBJ1-6; TRBD1 matches 7 bases. The CDR3 contains 15 residues. Germline lookup yields CDR1 LNHDA and CDR2 SQIVND (reference sequence). J lost 14 bases, V lost 5 bases, and 15 bases had no gene match. The CDR3 loop reads CASSGWDSELSSLHF. CDR3 in DNA: TGTGCCAGTAGTGGCTGGGACAGCGAGCTTTCGTCCCTCCACTTT.

The chain uses TRBV5-1 and TRBJ1-1, with D possibly TRBD1 on 6 matching bases. Germline V gives CDR1 SGHRS, CDR2 YFSETQ. This CDR3 is 16 amino acids long. V was clipped by 2 bases and J by 7 bases, with 21 bases between them. The CDR3 nucleotides are TGCGCCAGCAGCTTACTTACCAGGGGAATCGTAGTTGAAGCTTTCTTT. Translated, it gives CASSLLTRGIVVEAFF.

CDR3 bases: TGTGCCAGCAGCGTTACTAATCAGCCCCAGCATTTT. Encoded protein: CASSVTNQPQHF. This rearrangement joins TRBV7-9 to TRBJ1-5, with D uncertain. The CDR3 is 12 residues long. Germline-derived CDR1 and CDR2 are SEHNR and FQNEAQ (reference sequence). V gave up 5 bases and J gave up 4 bases, with 6 bases separating them.

The genes are TRBV7-8 and TRBJ1-1; D is uncertain. The germline gives CDR1 SGHVS, CDR2 FQNEAQ. Trimming removed 0 bases at V and 5 bases at J, with 10 bases between. This CDR3 is 14 amino acids long. CDR3 region: CASSLAGLGTEAFF. Here the CDR3 DNA reads TGTGCCAGCAGCTTAGCGGGGTTAGGAACTGAAGCTTTCTTT.

A single count supports this clone. This chain links TRBV28 with TRBJ2-1; D not certain. CDR3 length equals 12 residues. Germline loops: CDR1 MDHEN, CDR2 SYDVKM. V dropped 1 base and J dropped 7 bases, with 5 bases sitting between them. CDR3 loop: CASSLYINEQFF. The CDR3 nucleotides read TGTGCCAGCAGTTTATACATTAATGAGCAGTTCTTC.

The chain links TRBV5-4 to TRBJ2-7, with 9 bases that match TRBD2. With V trimmed by 3 bases and J by 3 bases, 4 bases remained unmatched. The germline CDR1 and CDR2 sequences are SGHNT and YYREEE (reference sequence). CDR3 size: 14 residues. CDR3 protein: CASSYGTSSYEQYF. CDR3 nucleotide sequence: TGTGCCAGCAGCTACGGGACTAGCAGCTACGAGCAGTACTTC.